This TCR beta chain was documented in a study of T cells in Graves' hyperthyroidism and ophthalmopathy. Across the whole study: It was at initial diagnosis, before any treatment, that peripheral blood was collected.

The sample holds many counts of this clonotype. There were TCR beta CDR3 regions amplified from RNA transcripts. Primed by the HTBI set, a first-round RT-PCR was run on the TCR CDR3. One entry per CDR3 protein, called by TCRdb with MiXCR from the multiplex PCR reads. The sample carries about 840,000 distinct CDR3 sequences, roughly 37% recorded once. It was considered stable Graves' hyperthyroidism when ophthalmopathy did not progress within 18 months. Hyperthyroidism had been newly diagnosed in patients aged 18 to 65, and its duration was under 2 months. Uncontrolled infection, other autoimmune disease, pregnancy or lactation barred patients from enrollment. The source is a man younger than 35 with Graves' hyperthyroidism. Source material: blood.

DNA of the CDR3: TGCAGCGTTGAAGACCGGGCCAAGAACACTGAAGCTTTCTTT. Protein product: CSVEDRAKNTEAFF. This rearrangement joins TRBV29-1 to TRBJ1-1, with no clear D. Germline V gene lookup returns CDR1 SQVTM and CDR2 ANQGSEA. Trimming pared 0 bases from V and 1 base from J, leaving 9 bases between. This CDR3 is 14 amino acids long.